This entry features one T cell receptor beta chain sequence. It was across several immunoSEQ plates that each subset's genomic DNA was evenly split. The sequencing of unsorted PBMC DNA took place on ten immunoSEQ deep assay plates. Method: immunoSEQ multiplex PCR; TCRdb's copy keeps in-frame clones and lacks some. The table includes approximately 500,000 clones, approximately 79% detected once. The study drew its donors from healthy HIV-negative adults without recent acute infections or vaccinations. Genomic DNA for unsorted samples, which was extracted with the QIAamp DNA Blood Mini kit, came from about 90 million PBMCs. This entry is derived from a study of shared clonotypes between healthy human individuals. The CDR3 extends over 14 amino acids. J lost 8 bases, V lost 7 bases, and 11 bases had no gene match. Germline V gives CDR1 MNHEY, CDR2 SMNVEV (reference sequence).

The TCR was taken from a woman between 35 and 50 years old in good health. Some clones in this sample may be carry-over from other donors' samples. The chain carries TRBV27 and TRBJ1-2, with TRBD1 identical over 9 bases. Sequencing input: PBMCs. CDR3 region: CASKYRGQSLGYTF. CDR3 nucleotides: TGTGCCAGCAAGTACAGGGGGCAGTCTTTGGGCTACACCTTC.